Listed here is a single T cell receptor beta chain. The CDR3 is 15 residues long. The V gene lost 5 bases and the J gene lost 11 bases, with 24 bases spanning the gap. CDR1 SEHNR and CDR2 FQNEAQ come from the germline V gene (reference sequence). Unique molecular identifiers were incorporated during preparation of the TCRbeta library. TCRdb ran MiXCR on the PCR reads and lists one entry per CDR3 protein. The data contain about 690,000 distinct CDR3 sequences, roughly 15% of them seen just once; the ten biggest clones take up approximately 1%. These data are taken from a study of T-cell reconstitution after alpha-beta-depleted transplantation in children.

The V gene is TRBV7-9, the J gene TRBJ1-1; D may be TRBD1 (5 bases). The source is a human donor who donated a stem cell graft to a child with acute myeloid leukemia. The sample was PBMCs from the stem cell graft donor, taken from the stem cell graft. The CDR3 loop is CASSPSRDRGRHAFF. For the CDR3, the DNA is TGTGCCAGCAGCCCGTCCCGGGACCGGGGAAGGCATGCTTTCTTT.